This TCR beta chain was observed in a study of T cells in Graves' hyperthyroidism and ophthalmopathy. The authors obtained PBMCs from about 9.5 ml of fresh peripheral blood. The investigators amplified TCR beta CDR3 regions from RNA transcripts. During a first-round RT-PCR of the TCR CDR3, the HTBI primer set was used. Each CDR3 protein gets one entry after TCRdb re-called the multiplex PCR reads with MiXCR. The table has hundreds of thousands of distinct CDR3 sequences, less than 15% seen once. Ten or more counts support this clonotype. This TCR came from a woman in her late teens or twenties with Graves' hyperthyroidism. The sequencing input was blood.

The CDR3, as DNA: TGTGCCAGCAGTGACGGCAGGGTATCCCCCGGGGAGCTGTTTTTT. Protein product: CASSDGRVSPGELFF. The V and J genes are TRBV2 and TRBJ2-2; TRBD1 is a possible D gene (5 bases). The CDR3 runs to 15 residues. Germline CDR1 and CDR2: SNHLY and FYNNEI. V was shortened by 3 bases and J by 6 bases, with 14 bases between the two germline ends.